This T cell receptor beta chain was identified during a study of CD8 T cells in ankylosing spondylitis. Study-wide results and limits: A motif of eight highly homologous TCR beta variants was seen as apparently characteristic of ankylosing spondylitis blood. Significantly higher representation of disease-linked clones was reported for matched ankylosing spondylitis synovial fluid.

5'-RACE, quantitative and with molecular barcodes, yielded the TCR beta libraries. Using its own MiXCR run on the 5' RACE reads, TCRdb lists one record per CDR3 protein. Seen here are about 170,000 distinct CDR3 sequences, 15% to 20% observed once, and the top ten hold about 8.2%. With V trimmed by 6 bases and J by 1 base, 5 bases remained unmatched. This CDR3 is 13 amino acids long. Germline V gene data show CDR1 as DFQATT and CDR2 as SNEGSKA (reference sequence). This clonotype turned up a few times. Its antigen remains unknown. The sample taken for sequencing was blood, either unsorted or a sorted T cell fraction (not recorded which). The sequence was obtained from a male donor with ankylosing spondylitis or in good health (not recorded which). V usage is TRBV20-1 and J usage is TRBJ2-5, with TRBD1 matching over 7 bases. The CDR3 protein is CSATGATQETQYF. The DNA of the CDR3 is TGCAGTGCCACAGGGGCCACCCAAGAGACCCAGTACTTC.